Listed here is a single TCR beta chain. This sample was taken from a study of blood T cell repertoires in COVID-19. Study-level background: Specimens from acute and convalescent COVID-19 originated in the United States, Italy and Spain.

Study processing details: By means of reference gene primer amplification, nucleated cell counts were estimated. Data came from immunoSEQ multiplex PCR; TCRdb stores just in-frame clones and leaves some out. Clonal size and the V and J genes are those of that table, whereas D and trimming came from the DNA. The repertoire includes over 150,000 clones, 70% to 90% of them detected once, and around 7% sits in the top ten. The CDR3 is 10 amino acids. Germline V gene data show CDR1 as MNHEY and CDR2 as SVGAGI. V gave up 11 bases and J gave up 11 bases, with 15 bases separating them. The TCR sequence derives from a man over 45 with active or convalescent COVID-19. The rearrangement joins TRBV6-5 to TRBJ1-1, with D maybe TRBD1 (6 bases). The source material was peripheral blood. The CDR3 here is CAPGRGIAFF. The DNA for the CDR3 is TGTGCCCCAGGCAGGGGTATTGCTTTCTTT.